This T cell receptor beta chain was documented in a study of blood T cell repertoires in COVID-19 (dated by TCRdb to about 2020). With regard to the full study: Samples from collaborators originated in the United States, Italy and Spain and spanned both the acute and convalescent phases of COVID-19. Samples came from the ongoing ImmuneRACE study (first 160 participants) plus 1,254 subjects from 6 global collaborators. The dataset comprised deeply sampled blood TCRbeta repertoires from subjects exposed to, actively infected with, or recovered from COVID-19. The repertoires were released in a freely available public database intended as a resource for research on the immune response to SARS-CoV-2. The material from the prospective study consisted of cDNA or gDNA derived from T cells, B-cell-depleted T cells, or PBMCs. A de-identified subject ID, COVID-19 status, age in years and sex were almost always included in the sample metadata. Where HLA class I and class II types were available, the types were taken from metadata supplied by the sample provider, not from assay-based typing. Broad study findings and their caveats: The amount of clinical and demographic metadata varied by source and participant and was provided uncurated.

On this clone: No antigen is known for it. Base qualities are not at hand, and no much larger clone is one base apart.

Each collaborating institution followed its own protocols to collect whole blood in K2EDTA tubes. For TCRbeta analysis, collaborators shipped samples as frozen whole blood, isolated PBMCs, or DNA extracted from either of those sample types. The germline V gene (reference sequence) sets CDR1 to SEHNR and CDR2 to FQNEAQ. Trimming removed 2 bases from V and 4 bases from J, leaving 17 bases between the germline ends. Reading from cysteine to phenylalanine, the CDR3 counts 16 amino acids. The retained sequence is limited to the CDR3, 48 bases, with the frame set at the first base. TCRbeta CDR3 regions were amplified from genomic DNA by means of the immunoSEQ Assay, a bias-controlled multiplex PCR. The authors' analysis ran thus. The number of nucleated cells in each sample was estimated by amplification of reference gene primers within the assay. To quantify the absolute abundance of each unique TCRbeta CDR3 rearrangement, sequence reads were collapsed and filtered. For each sample, productive Simpson clonality was calculated by taking the square root of Simpson's diversity index across productive rearrangements. TCRdb provides this immuneACCESS table in a form limited to in-frame rearrangements. Some clones are lacking; in checked studies, under half of them reflect an unresolved V gene, and why the rest are absent is not known. V and J calls and clone size are those listed in that table; D and trimming were worked out from the DNA. For this sample there are about 73,000 clones; roughly 80% appear just once. Together, the top ten hold 25% to 30% of the sample.

The sequence links TRBV7-9 to TRBJ1-1, and perhaps TRBD1 as D gene, on 6 matching bases. This TCR was recovered from a human donor in a cohort sampled during active COVID-19. Material for sequencing was peripheral blood. At the DNA level, the sequence is TGTGCCAGCAGCTTAAGGGGGACGGGGGGCGGCACTGAAGCTTTCTTT. Translated, this gives CASSLRGTGGGTEAFF.